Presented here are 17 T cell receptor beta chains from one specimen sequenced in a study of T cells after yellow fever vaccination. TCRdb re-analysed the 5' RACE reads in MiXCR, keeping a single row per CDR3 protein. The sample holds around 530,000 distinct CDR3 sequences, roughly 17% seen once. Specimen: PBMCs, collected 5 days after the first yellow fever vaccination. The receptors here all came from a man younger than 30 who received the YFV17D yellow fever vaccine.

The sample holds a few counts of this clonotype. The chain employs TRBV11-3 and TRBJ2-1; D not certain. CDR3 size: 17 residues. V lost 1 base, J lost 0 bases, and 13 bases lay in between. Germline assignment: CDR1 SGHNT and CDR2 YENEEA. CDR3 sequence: CASSLGEPWGSYNEQFF. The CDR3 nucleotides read TGTGCCAGCAGCTTAGGCGAGCCCTGGGGCTCCTACAATGAGCAGTTCTTC.

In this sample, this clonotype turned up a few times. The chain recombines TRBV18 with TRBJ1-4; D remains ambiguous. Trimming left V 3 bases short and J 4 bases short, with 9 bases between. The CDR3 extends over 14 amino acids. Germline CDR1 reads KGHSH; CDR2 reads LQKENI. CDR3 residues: CASSPDQVNEKLFF. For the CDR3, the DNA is TGTGCCAGCTCACCGGATCAAGTTAATGAAAAACTGTTTTTT.

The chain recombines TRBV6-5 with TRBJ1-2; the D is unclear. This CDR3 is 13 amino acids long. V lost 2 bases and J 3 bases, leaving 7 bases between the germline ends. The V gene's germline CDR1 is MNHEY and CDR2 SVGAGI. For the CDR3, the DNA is TGTGCCAGCAGTTACGGGCATGACTATGGCTACACCTTC. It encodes CASSYGHDYGYTF.

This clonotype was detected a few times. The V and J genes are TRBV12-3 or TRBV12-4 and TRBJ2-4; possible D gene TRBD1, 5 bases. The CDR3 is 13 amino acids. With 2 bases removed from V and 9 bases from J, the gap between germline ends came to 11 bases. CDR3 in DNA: TGTGCCAGCAGTTTACGCCTGCAGGGCATTCAGTACTTC. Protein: CASSLRLQGIQYF.

The CDR3 DNA reads as TGTGCCAGCAGCCAAGATCCCCGCAGGGGGGTACAAGAGACCCAGTACTTC. It codes for CASSQDPRRGVQETQYF. The chain links TRBV4-2 to TRBJ2-5; TRBD1 might be the D (7 bases). The CDR3 is made up of 17 amino acids. Trimming shortened V by 0 bases and J by 2 bases, and 16 bases separated the two germline ends. In germline, CDR1 is LGHNA, CDR2 YNFKEQ.

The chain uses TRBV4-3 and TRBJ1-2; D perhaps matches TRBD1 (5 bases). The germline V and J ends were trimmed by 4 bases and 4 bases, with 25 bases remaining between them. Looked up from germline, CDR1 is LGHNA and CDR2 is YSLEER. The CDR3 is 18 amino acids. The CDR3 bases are TGCGCCAGCAGCCCCTACCCCGTCGGGGGGGGAGAACTCTATGGCTACACCTTC. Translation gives CASSPYPVGGGELYGYTF.

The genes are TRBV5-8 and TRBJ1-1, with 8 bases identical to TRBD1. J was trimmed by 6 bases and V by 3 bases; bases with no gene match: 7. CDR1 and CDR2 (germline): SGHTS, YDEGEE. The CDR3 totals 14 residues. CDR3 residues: CASSSGGEPAEAFF. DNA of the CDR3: TGTGCCAGCAGCTCAGGGGGCGAACCTGCTGAAGCTTTCTTT.

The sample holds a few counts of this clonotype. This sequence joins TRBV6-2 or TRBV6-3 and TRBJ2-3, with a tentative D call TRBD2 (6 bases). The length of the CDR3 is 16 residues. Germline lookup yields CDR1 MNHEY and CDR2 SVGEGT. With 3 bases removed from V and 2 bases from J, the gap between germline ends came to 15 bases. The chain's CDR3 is CASSYPQGLYTDTQYF. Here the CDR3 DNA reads TGTGCCAGCAGTTATCCCCAGGGACTCTACACAGATACGCAGTATTTT.

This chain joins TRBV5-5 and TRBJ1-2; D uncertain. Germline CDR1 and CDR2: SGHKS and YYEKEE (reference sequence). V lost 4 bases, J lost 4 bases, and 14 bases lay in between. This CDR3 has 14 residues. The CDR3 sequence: CASSPEQNLYGYTF. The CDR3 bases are TGTGCCAGCAGCCCGGAGCAGAACCTCTATGGCTACACCTTC.

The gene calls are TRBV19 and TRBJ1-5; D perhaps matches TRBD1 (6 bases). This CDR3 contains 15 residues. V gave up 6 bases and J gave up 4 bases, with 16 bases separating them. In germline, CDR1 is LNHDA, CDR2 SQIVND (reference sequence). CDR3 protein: CASRNAGGQNQPQHF. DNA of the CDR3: TGTGCCAGTAGAAACGCGGGGGGACAAAATCAGCCCCAGCATTTT.

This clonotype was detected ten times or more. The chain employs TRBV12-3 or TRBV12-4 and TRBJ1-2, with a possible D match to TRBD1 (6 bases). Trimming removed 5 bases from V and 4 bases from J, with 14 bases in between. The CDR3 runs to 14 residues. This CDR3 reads CASSPQGLFYGYTF. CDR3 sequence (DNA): TGTGCCAGCAGTCCACAGGGCCTTTTCTATGGCTACACCTTC.

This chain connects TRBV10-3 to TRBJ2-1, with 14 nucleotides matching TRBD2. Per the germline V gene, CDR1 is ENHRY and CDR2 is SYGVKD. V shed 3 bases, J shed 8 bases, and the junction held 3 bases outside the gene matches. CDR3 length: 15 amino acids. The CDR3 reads CAISDRLAGGYEQFF. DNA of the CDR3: TGTGCCATCAGTGATAGACTAGCGGGAGGGTATGAGCAGTTCTTC.

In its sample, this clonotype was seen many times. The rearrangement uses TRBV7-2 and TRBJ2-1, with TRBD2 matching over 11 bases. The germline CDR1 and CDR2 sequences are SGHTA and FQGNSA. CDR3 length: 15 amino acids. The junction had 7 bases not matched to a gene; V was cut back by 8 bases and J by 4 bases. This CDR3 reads CASSPLAGAYNEQFF. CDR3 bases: TGTGCCAGCTCCCCACTAGCGGGGGCGTACAATGAGCAGTTCTTC.

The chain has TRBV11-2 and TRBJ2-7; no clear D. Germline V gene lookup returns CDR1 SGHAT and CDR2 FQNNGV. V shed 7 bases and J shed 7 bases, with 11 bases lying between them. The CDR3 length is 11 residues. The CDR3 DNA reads TGTGCCAGCATGGGCCAAACAGAGCAGTACGTC. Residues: CASMGQTEQYV.

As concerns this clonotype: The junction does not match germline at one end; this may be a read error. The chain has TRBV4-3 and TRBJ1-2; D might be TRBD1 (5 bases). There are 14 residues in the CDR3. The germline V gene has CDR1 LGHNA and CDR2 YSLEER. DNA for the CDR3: TGCGCCAGCAGCCAACTAGGGGATTTTGGCGGCTTCACCTTC. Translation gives CASSQLGDFGGFTF.

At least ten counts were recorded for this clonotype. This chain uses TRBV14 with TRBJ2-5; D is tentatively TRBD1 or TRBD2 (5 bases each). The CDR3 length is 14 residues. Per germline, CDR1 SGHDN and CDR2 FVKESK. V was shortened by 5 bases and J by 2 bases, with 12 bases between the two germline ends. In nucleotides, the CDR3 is TGTGCCAGCAGCTTCAGGGCGGGTCAAGAGACCCAGTACTTC. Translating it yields CASSFRAGQETQYF.

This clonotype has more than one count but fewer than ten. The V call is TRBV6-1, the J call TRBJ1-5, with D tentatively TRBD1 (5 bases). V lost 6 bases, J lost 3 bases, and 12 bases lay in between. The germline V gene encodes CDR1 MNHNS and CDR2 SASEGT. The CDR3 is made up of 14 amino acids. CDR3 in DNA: TGTGCCAGCAGACCAGACAGAGCCAATCAGCCCCAGCATTTT. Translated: CASRPDRANQPQHF.